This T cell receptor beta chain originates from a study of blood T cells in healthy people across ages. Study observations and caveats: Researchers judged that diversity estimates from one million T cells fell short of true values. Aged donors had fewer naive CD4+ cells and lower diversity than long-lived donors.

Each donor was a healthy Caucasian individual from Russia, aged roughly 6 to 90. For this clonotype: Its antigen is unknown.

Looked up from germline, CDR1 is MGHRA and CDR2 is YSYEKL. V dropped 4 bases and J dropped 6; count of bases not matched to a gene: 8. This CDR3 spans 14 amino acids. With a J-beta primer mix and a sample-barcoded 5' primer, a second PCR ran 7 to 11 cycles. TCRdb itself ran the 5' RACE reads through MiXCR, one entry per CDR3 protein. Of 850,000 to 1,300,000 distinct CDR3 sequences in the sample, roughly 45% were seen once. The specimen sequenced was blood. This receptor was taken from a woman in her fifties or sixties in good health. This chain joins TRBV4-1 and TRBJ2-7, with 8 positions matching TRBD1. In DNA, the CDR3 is TGCGCCAGCAGCCCGACAGGGGTGGCCTCCGAGCAGTACTTC. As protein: CASSPTGVASEQYF.